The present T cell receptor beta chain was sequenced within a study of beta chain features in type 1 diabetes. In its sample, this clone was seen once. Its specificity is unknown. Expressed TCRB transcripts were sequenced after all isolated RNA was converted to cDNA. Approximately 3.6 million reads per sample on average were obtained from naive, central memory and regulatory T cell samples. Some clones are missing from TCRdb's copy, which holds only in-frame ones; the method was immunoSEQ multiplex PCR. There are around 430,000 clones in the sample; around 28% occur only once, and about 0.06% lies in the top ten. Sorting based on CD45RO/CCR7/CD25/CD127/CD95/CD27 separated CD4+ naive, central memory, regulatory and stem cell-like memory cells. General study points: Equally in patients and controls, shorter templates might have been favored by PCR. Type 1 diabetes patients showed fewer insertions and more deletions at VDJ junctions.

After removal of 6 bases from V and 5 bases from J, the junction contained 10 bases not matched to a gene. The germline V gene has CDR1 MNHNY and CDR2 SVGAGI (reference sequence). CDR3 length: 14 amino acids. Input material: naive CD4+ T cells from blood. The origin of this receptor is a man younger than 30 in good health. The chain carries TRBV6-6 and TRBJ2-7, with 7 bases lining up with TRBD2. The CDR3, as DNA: TGTGCCAGCAGAGTAGCGGGCTCTGTGGACGAGCAGTACTTC. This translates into CASRVAGSVDEQYF.